This is a list of T cell receptor beta chains from one sample in a study of cytomegalovirus exposure and HLA in healthy donors. Measured with immunoSEQ multiplex PCR; TCRdb has only the in-frame clones, and not every one. Of 60,000 to 70,000 clones in the sample, about 80% were seen once. Sequencing was performed on PBMCs. These receptor sequences come from a man aged 18 to 30 in good health and CMV-seropositive. Each CDR3 is given with its conserved first and last residue. The D gene is left open where the match is weak. Rows may omit the clone size; those that give it use once, few, many or a size class.

D gene: NA; J gene: TRBJ1-1; V gene: TRBV2; clone size: NA; CDR3 protein: CASSAQGPNTEAFF; CDR3 DNA: TGTGCCAGCAGTGCACAGGGACCGAACACTGAAGCTTTCTTT
D gene: TRBD1; J gene: TRBJ1-5; V gene: TRBV30; clone size: once; CDR3 protein: CAWDRGSNQPQHF; CDR3 DNA: TGTGCCTGGGACAGGGGTAGCAATCAGCCCCAGCATTTT
D gene: NA; J gene: TRBJ2-6; V gene: TRBV10-1; clone size: NA; CDR3 protein: CASSEGGEGAGANVLTF; CDR3 DNA: TGCGCCAGCAGTGAAGGCGGGGAAGGAGCTGGGGCCAACGTCCTGACTTTC
D gene: TRBD1; J gene: TRBJ2-1; V gene: TRBV2; clone size: NA; CDR3 protein: CASSDGDRLYNEQFF; CDR3 DNA: TGTGCCAGCAGTGATGGGGACAGGTTGTACAATGAGCAGTTCTTC
D gene: NA; J gene: TRBJ1-2; V gene: TRBV7-9; clone size: few; CDR3 protein: CASSLVTRQSYGYTF; CDR3 DNA: TGTGCCAGCAGCTTAGTGACACGACAGAGCTATGGCTACACCTTC
D gene: TRBD1; J gene: TRBJ1-3; V gene: TRBV13; clone size: NA; CDR3 protein: CASSSGQGSGNTIYF; CDR3 DNA: TGTGCCAGCAGCTCTGGACAGGGATCTGGAAACACCATATATTTT
D gene: NA; J gene: TRBJ1-5; V gene: TRBV28; clone size: NA; CDR3 protein: CASRYGGQPQHF; CDR3 DNA: TGTGCCAGCAGGTACGGAGGTCAGCCCCAGCATTTT
D gene: NA; J gene: TRBJ2-3; V gene: TRBV28; clone size: once; CDR3 protein: CASSPAERSTDTQYF; CDR3 DNA: TGTGCCAGCAGTCCCGCGGAACGTAGCACAGATACGCAGTATTTT
D gene: NA; J gene: TRBJ1-1; V gene: TRBV5-1; clone size: few; CDR3 protein: CASSLGGVRGIDTEAFF; CDR3 DNA: TGCGCCAGCAGCTTGGGAGGGGTACGGGGGATTGACACTGAAGCTTTCTTT
D gene: NA; J gene: TRBJ1-1; V gene: TRBV6-1; clone size: NA; CDR3 protein: CASLRALNTEAFF; CDR3 DNA: TGTGCCAGCCTCAGGGCTCTGAACACTGAAGCTTTCTTT
D gene: TRBD1; J gene: TRBJ2-1; V gene: TRBV29-1; clone size: NA; CDR3 protein: CSAPGQSLDEQFF; CDR3 DNA: TGCAGCGCCCCGGGACAGTCACTCGATGAGCAGTTCTTC
D gene: TRBD1; J gene: TRBJ2-5; V gene: TRBV11-2; clone size: NA; CDR3 protein: CASSLGDRVHQQETQYF; CDR3 DNA: TGTGCCAGCAGCTTAGGGGACAGGGTCCACCAACAAGAGACCCAGTACTTC
D gene: NA; J gene: TRBJ1-1; V gene: TRBV28; clone size: NA; CDR3 protein: CASSSTALNTEAFF; CDR3 DNA: TGTGCCAGCAGCTCGACAGCACTGAACACTGAAGCTTTCTTT
D gene: NA; J gene: TRBJ2-1; V gene: TRBV6-5; clone size: few; CDR3 protein: CASSYSGSSYNEQFF; CDR3 DNA: TGTGCCAGCAGTTACTCTGGCTCCTCCTACAATGAGCAGTTCTTC
D gene: NA; J gene: TRBJ1-1; V gene: TRBV7-8; clone size: NA; CDR3 protein: CASSFGSGMANTEAFF; CDR3 DNA: TGTGCCAGCAGCTTCGGGAGCGGTATGGCGAACACTGAAGCTTTCTTT
D gene: NA; J gene: TRBJ1-2; V gene: TRBV4-1; clone size: NA; CDR3 protein: CASSRSRTDPNYGYTF; CDR3 DNA: TGCGCCAGCAGCCGCTCAAGAACAGACCCTAACTATGGCTACACCTTC
D gene: TRBD1; J gene: TRBJ1-1; V gene: TRBV29-1; clone size: NA; CDR3 protein: CSVEPRGEAFF; CDR3 DNA: TGCAGCGTTGAACCCAGGGGGGAAGCTTTCTTT
D gene: TRBD1; J gene: TRBJ2-1; V gene: TRBV5-6; clone size: NA; CDR3 protein: CASSYGRGINEQFF; CDR3 DNA: TGTGCCAGCAGCTATGGCAGGGGGATTAATGAGCAGTTCTTC
D gene: NA; J gene: TRBJ1-1; V gene: TRBV29-1; clone size: NA; CDR3 protein: CSVGREKNTEAFF; CDR3 DNA: TGCAGCGTTGGAAGGGAGAAGAACACTGAAGCTTTCTTT
D gene: NA; J gene: TRBJ2-3; V gene: TRBV6-6; clone size: NA; CDR3 protein: CASSDRDTQYF; CDR3 DNA: TGTGCCAGCAGTGACAGAGATACGCAGTATTTT
D gene: NA; J gene: TRBJ2-6; V gene: TRBV19; clone size: NA; CDR3 protein: CASSKTQYSGANVLTF; CDR3 DNA: TGTGCCAGTAGTAAAACACAATACTCTGGGGCCAACGTCCTGACTTTC
D gene: NA; J gene: TRBJ2-7; V gene: TRBV18; clone size: NA; CDR3 protein: CASSPLGQSPYEQYF; CDR3 DNA: TGTGCCAGCTCACCACTTGGACAGAGCCCCTACGAGCAGTACTTC
D gene: TRBD2; J gene: TRBJ2-7; V gene: TRBV2; clone size: NA; CDR3 protein: CASREGLAVTYEQYF; CDR3 DNA: TGTGCCAGCAGAGAGGGACTAGCTGTTACCTACGAGCAGTACTTC
D gene: NA; J gene: TRBJ1-2; V gene: TRBV30; clone size: NA; CDR3 protein: CAWSVTQVAGYTF; CDR3 DNA: TGTGCCTGGAGTGTTACACAGGTTGCTGGCTACACCTTC
D gene: NA; J gene: TRBJ2-1; V gene: TRBV6-5; clone size: many; CDR3 protein: CASSYYPSRNEQFF; CDR3 DNA: TGTGCCAGCAGTTACTACCCCAGTCGCAATGAGCAGTTCTTC
D gene: NA; J gene: TRBJ1-2; V gene: TRBV4-1; clone size: NA; CDR3 protein: CASSQAGDDLYGYTF; CDR3 DNA: TGCGCCAGCAGCCAAGCGGGTGACGACCTCTATGGCTACACCTTC
D gene: NA; J gene: TRBJ2-2; V gene: TRBV6-5; clone size: NA; CDR3 protein: CASSAGETGELFF; CDR3 DNA: TGTGCCAGCAGTGCCGGTGAAACCGGGGAGCTGTTTTTT
D gene: NA; J gene: TRBJ1-5; V gene: TRBV28; clone size: NA; CDR3 protein: CASNPDSTHQPQHF; CDR3 DNA: TGTGCCAGCAACCCCGACAGTACCCATCAGCCCCAGCATTTT
D gene: NA; J gene: TRBJ1-1; V gene: TRBV6-5; clone size: NA; CDR3 protein: CASRYPDRPEAFF; CDR3 DNA: TGTGCCAGCAGATATCCCGACAGGCCTGAAGCTTTCTTT
D gene: TRBD1; J gene: TRBJ1-1; V gene: TRBV7-9; clone size: NA; CDR3 protein: CASSNRDRVVSEAFF; CDR3 DNA: TGTGCCAGCAGCAACCGGGACAGGGTGGTCTCTGAAGCTTTCTTT
D gene: TRBD2; J gene: TRBJ2-7; V gene: TRBV18; clone size: NA; CDR3 protein: CASSRSGGDSYEQYF; CDR3 DNA: TGTGCCAGCTCACGAAGCGGGGGGGATTCCTACGAGCAGTACTTC
D gene: NA; J gene: TRBJ2-3; V gene: TRBV29-1; clone size: NA; CDR3 protein: CSATLRDTQYF; CDR3 DNA: TGCAGCGCCACTCTTCGGGATACGCAGTATTTT
D gene: NA; J gene: TRBJ2-3; V gene: TRBV7-3; clone size: few; CDR3 protein: CASSLMGANTDTQYF; CDR3 DNA: TGTGCCAGCAGCTTAATGGGGGCGAACACAGATACGCAGTATTTT
D gene: TRBD2; J gene: TRBJ2-2; V gene: TRBV30; clone size: once; CDR3 protein: CAWRTGLVETGELFF; CDR3 DNA: TGTGCCTGGAGGACGGGACTAGTTGAGACCGGGGAGCTGTTTTTT
D gene: TRBD2; J gene: TRBJ2-7; V gene: TRBV4-2; clone size: NA; CDR3 protein: CASSPQSGGAGEQYF; CDR3 DNA: TGTGCCAGCAGCCCTCAAAGCGGGGGGGCCGGCGAGCAGTACTTC
D gene: NA; J gene: TRBJ1-2; V gene: TRBV4-1; clone size: NA; CDR3 protein: CASSPIFLQANYGYTF; CDR3 DNA: TGCGCCAGCAGCCCGATCTTTTTACAGGCTAACTATGGCTACACCTTC
D gene: TRBD2; J gene: TRBJ2-7; V gene: TRBV15; clone size: few; CDR3 protein: CATSRDYGLAVHEQYF; CDR3 DNA: TGTGCCACCAGCAGAGATTATGGACTAGCGGTACACGAGCAGTACTTC
D gene: NA; J gene: TRBJ2-5; V gene: TRBV6-6; clone size: NA; CDR3 protein: CASSYVIAETQYF; CDR3 DNA: TGTGCCAGCAGTTACGTAATAGCGGAGACCCAGTACTTC
D gene: NA; J gene: TRBJ2-6; V gene: TRBV7-9; clone size: NA; CDR3 protein: CASSLGGSSWGANVLTF; CDR3 DNA: TGTGCCAGCAGCTTAGGTGGGAGTTCGTGGGGGGCCAACGTCCTGACTTTC
D gene: NA; J gene: TRBJ1-2; V gene: TRBV2; clone size: few; CDR3 protein: CASSPPQGYTF; CDR3 DNA: TGTGCCAGCAGCCCCCCGCAGGGCTACACCTTC
D gene: TRBD2; J gene: TRBJ2-3; V gene: TRBV30; clone size: NA; CDR3 protein: CAWTPTSGNTQYF; CDR3 DNA: TGTGCCTGGACCCCGACTAGCGGGAATACGCAGTATTTT
D gene: TRBD2; J gene: TRBJ2-1; V gene: TRBV6-4; clone size: NA; CDR3 protein: CASSGTSGGANEQFF; CDR3 DNA: TGTGCCAGCAGTGGGACTAGCGGGGGGGCCAATGAGCAGTTCTTC
D gene: TRBD2; J gene: TRBJ2-7; V gene: TRBV7-9; clone size: NA; CDR3 protein: CASTERGGSPYEQYF; CDR3 DNA: TGTGCCAGTACGGAGCGGGGGGGCAGCCCCTACGAGCAGTACTTC
D gene: TRBD1; J gene: TRBJ1-1; V gene: TRBV30; clone size: NA; CDR3 protein: CAWRSWDRGVTEAFF; CDR3 DNA: TGTGCCTGGAGATCGTGGGACAGGGGTGTCACTGAAGCTTTCTTT
D gene: TRBD1; J gene: TRBJ1-1; V gene: TRBV15; clone size: NA; CDR3 protein: CATSPRGQSTEAFF; CDR3 DNA: TGTGCCACTTCCCCCAGGGGGCAGAGCACTGAAGCTTTCTTT
D gene: NA; J gene: TRBJ1-1; V gene: TRBV18; clone size: NA; CDR3 protein: CASSPYQGQNTEAFF; CDR3 DNA: TGTGCCAGCTCTCCATATCAGGGGCAGAACACTGAAGCTTTCTTT
D gene: NA; J gene: TRBJ2-7; V gene: TRBV2; clone size: once; CDR3 protein: CASEEGQGLYEQYF; CDR3 DNA: TGTGCCAGCGAAGAGGGGCAGGGGCTCTACGAGCAGTACTTC
D gene: NA; J gene: TRBJ1-5; V gene: TRBV15; clone size: NA; CDR3 protein: CATSRGRASNQPQHF; CDR3 DNA: TGTGCCACCAGCAGAGGGAGGGCTTCAAATCAGCCCCAGCATTTT
D gene: NA; J gene: TRBJ1-1; V gene: TRBV6-5; clone size: NA; CDR3 protein: CASSRPGNTEAFF; CDR3 DNA: TGTGCCAGCAGTCGCCCAGGGAACACTGAAGCTTTCTTT
D gene: NA; J gene: TRBJ2-5; V gene: TRBV11-2; clone size: NA; CDR3 protein: CASSLGAGQETQYF; CDR3 DNA: TGTGCCAGCAGCTTAGGAGCGGGCCAAGAGACCCAGTACTTC
D gene: NA; J gene: TRBJ1-1; V gene: TRBV9; clone size: NA; CDR3 protein: CASSPGGGHVTEAFF; CDR3 DNA: TGTGCCAGCAGCCCTGGGGGGGGGCATGTCACTGAAGCTTTCTTT
D gene: TRBD1; J gene: TRBJ1-5; V gene: TRBV6-1; clone size: medium-sized; CDR3 protein: CASSDVGQGMGPQHF; CDR3 DNA: TGTGCCAGCAGTGACGTGGGACAGGGTATGGGGCCCCAGCATTTT
D gene: NA; J gene: TRBJ2-7; V gene: TRBV12-5; clone size: NA; CDR3 protein: CASGPRLANEQYF; CDR3 DNA: TGTGCTAGTGGTCCACGGTTAGCCAACGAGCAGTACTTC
D gene: NA; J gene: TRBJ1-1; V gene: TRBV29-1; clone size: NA; CDR3 protein: CSAREVKNTEAFF; CDR3 DNA: TGCAGCGCTAGGGAGGTAAAGAACACTGAAGCTTTCTTT
D gene: NA; J gene: TRBJ2-1; V gene: TRBV6-5; clone size: NA; CDR3 protein: CASSSSGGAYNEQFF; CDR3 DNA: TGTGCCAGCAGTTCCAGCGGAGGGGCCTACAATGAGCAGTTCTTC
D gene: NA; J gene: TRBJ2-7; V gene: TRBV6-1; clone size: NA; CDR3 protein: CASSPVQDYEQYF; CDR3 DNA: TGTGCCAGCAGTCCGGTCCAGGACTACGAGCAGTACTTC
D gene: TRBD2; J gene: TRBJ2-5; V gene: TRBV10-3; clone size: NA; CDR3 protein: CAISEELTSGGVRETQYF; CDR3 DNA: TGTGCCATCAGTGAGGAACTGACTAGCGGGGGGGTGAGAGAGACCCAGTACTTC
D gene: TRBD1; J gene: TRBJ1-5; V gene: TRBV10-3; clone size: NA; CDR3 protein: CAISEETGRLDQPQHF; CDR3 DNA: TGTGCCATCAGTGAGGAGACAGGGAGGTTAGATCAGCCCCAGCATTTT
D gene: NA; J gene: TRBJ2-5; V gene: TRBV10-1; clone size: NA; CDR3 protein: CASSDRFQETQYF; CDR3 DNA: TGCGCCAGCAGTGACAGATTCCAAGAGACCCAGTACTTC
D gene: TRBD1; J gene: TRBJ1-6; V gene: TRBV5-1; clone size: NA; CDR3 protein: CASSPGQDNSPLHF; CDR3 DNA: TGCGCCAGCAGCCCCGGACAGGATAATTCACCCCTCCACTTT